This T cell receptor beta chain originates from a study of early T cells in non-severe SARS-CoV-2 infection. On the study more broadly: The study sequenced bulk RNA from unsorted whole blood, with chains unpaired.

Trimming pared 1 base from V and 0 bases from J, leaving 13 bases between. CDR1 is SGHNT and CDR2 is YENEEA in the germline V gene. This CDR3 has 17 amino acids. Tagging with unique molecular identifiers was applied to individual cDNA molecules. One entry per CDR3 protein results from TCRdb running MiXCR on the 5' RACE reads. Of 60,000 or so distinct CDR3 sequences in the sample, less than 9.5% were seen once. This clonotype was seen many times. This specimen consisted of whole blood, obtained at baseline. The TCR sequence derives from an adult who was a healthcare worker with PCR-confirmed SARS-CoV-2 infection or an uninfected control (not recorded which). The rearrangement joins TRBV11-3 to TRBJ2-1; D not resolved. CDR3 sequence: CASSLGAAPSSYNEQFF. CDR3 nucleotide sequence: TGTGCCAGCAGCTTAGGGGCAGCGCCGAGCTCCTACAATGAGCAGTTCTTC.